The TCR beta chain described here comes from a study of cytomegalovirus exposure and HLA in healthy donors (dated by TCRdb to 2016 to 2017). Regarding the study in general: According to an earlier analysis of around 600 of the donors, 150 million to 200 million T cells yielded 120 million or so unique TCR beta sequences and more than 250 Gb of sequence data. Roughly 290 gigabases of sequencing data and about 92 million unique TCR sequences made up an early release that covered roughly 670 HLA-typed donors. High-throughput TCR immunosequencing, statistical association of individual TCRs with disease status, and machine learning were combined to predict cytomegalovirus infection status. On average, 235,054 unique TCR beta nucleotide sequences were sequenced per donor among several hundred genotyped donors of the cohort, with roughly 18% of those sequences being non-productive. Besides the first cohort of under 700 subjects, a separate validation cohort made up of roughly 120 different subjects was used. Every discovery cohort repertoire had been produced on one sequencing platform. To study patterns of TCR occurrence, a later analysis re-analyzed previously published TCR beta repertoires from 650 to 750 donors and added high-resolution HLA genotyping. Rather than drawing on any new phenotypic data, the later analysis identified candidate immune exposures from TCR beta sequences and the way those sequences occurred across donors. To decide whether each TCR beta V gene segment behaved as functional or pseudogenic, an earlier analysis of 587 of the donors relied on high-throughput TCR beta sequencing. Donor age, sex, ethnicity and CMV serostatus were compiled alongside the repertoire data. About five DR-DQ haplotypes were treated as single units for association and clustering because of strong linkage in the cohort. HLA typing included class I and class II loci at four-digit resolution. The study aimed to test whether signatures of past pathogen exposure could be identified by cataloging public T cell receptors. A later genetic analysis used genome-wide SNP genotypes for about 60% of the roughly 700 donors, treating that subset as a discovery cohort. Typing coverage differed by locus: A, B, C, DRB1 and DQB1 were typed in about 620-640 donors, DQA1 in 522, DPA1 in nearly 610, and DPB1 in roughly 450. The study used immunosequencing to profile the T cell repertoires of approximately 650 subjects and linked those repertoires to cytomegalovirus serostatus. Of the 300 to 500 genotyped donors, over 80% were placed in the genetic ancestry cluster associated with self-reported Caucasian donors.

Note on this clone: Its cognate antigen has yet to be identified. It has no much larger one-base neighbor in the sample; base qualities were not kept.

General conclusions and limits of the study: Only TCR beta chains were sequenced in this cohort, and the absence of alpha or paired-chain data limited detectable features. Linkage disequilibrium might explain the correlated functional status among segregating V segments, but an unknown experimental factor could not be excluded. The presence/absence analyses assumed that sequencing depth was roughly uniform across donors, and that assumption may not be true. HLA typing was unavailable for some donors at each locus, so association tests used only the typed subset. A later genetic analysis associated a missense DCLRE1C variant with V-gene and J-gene trimming of TCR beta chains, and an independent cohort replicated the association. In an earlier analysis of some 540 of the donors, most TCR beta V segments appeared in productive rearrangements about 87% or about 30% of the time, broadly matching IMGT annotations. In vitro tests confirmed that a few of the cytomegalovirus-associated TCR beta chains recognize cytomegalovirus antigens. Because counts were too low, approximately 15 rarely observed V segments, including chromosome 9 orphons, were excluded from the earlier analysis of 500 to 700 of the donors. When HLA alleles, especially DR and DQ, strongly co-occurred, attributing TCR associations to individual alleles was difficult. Because the 87-base-pair reads could not distinguish some IMGT-functional V segments, including TRBV6-2 and TRBV6-3, those segments were excluded. Compared with the roughly 720-donor mean, donors in an Asian-associated ancestry cluster had fewer N-insertions in productive TCRs, according to a later genetic analysis. The study gave a list of 150 to 200 TCR beta chains associated with cytomegalovirus. A cluster of highly shared sequence variants was judged likely to be a technical artifact of the sequencing pipeline. Specific HLA alleles were associated with more than 15,000 TCR beta sequences at a false discovery rate of 0.05 in a later analysis. The classifier was reported to diagnose cytomegalovirus status with high specificity and sensitivity in both the original and validation cohorts. In a later analysis, the rate of TCR association differed among HLA loci, with DRB1 alleles having the most associated TCRs and HLA-C alleles having the fewest. Several of the top co-occurrence clusters appeared to be linked to parvovirus B19, influenza, CMV and Epstein-Barr virus, according to a later analysis. Immune exposure information for the cohort was limited to CMV serostatus. Most CMV-associated TCR beta chains appeared to be HLA-restricted in a later analysis, and the HLA associations seemed to be driven largely by CMV exposure. A further reported finding was that TCR beta sequences accurately predicted the HLA-A and HLA-B alleles for most subjects in the first cohort. In a later analysis, HLA-associated TCR beta chains showed more clonal expansion and lower generation probabilities than non-associated chains that were equally common. Across donors, most TCR sequences were observed very rarely, whereas some public TCRs were present in many individuals. According to the authors, the approach could potentially be generalized to other disease states and immunological phenotypes.

The library relied on the immunoSEQ multiplex PCR assay. For the multiplex PCR, a mixture combining 60 forward primers for TCR Vbeta segments and 13 reverse primers for TCR Jbeta segments was used. Amplification of the CDR3 region of rearranged TCR beta genes was performed with a multiplex PCR assay on genomic DNA. On the Illumina HiSeq System, the amplified TCR beta libraries were sequenced as 87-base-pair reads. Concerning the study's data processing: In a later analysis, roughly 80 million unique TCR beta chains were counted across the 690 or so repertoires, and some 10 million of these chains were shared by at least two donors. A nearest-neighbor algorithm error-corrected the raw reads and collapsed the reads into unique sequences, merging closely related sequences to remove PCR and sequencing errors. To assign V, D and J gene segments, CDR3 sequences were aligned to IMGT reference sequences. For a sequence to be retained, at least a six-nucleotide match to both a V gene segment and a J gene segment was required. Rearrangements were classified as productive when the CDR3 lacked stop codons and remained in frame with V and J, and all other rearrangements were classified as non-productive. Following IMGT convention, CDR3 was defined as the stretch from the second conserved V-encoded cysteine to the conserved J-encoded phenylalanine. The earlier analysis of fewer than 750 of the donors excluded sequences that lacked an unambiguous match to a single V gene segment. An earlier analysis of 500 to 600 of the donors classified V segments as functional when productive rearrangements were above 56.7% and as segregating when the standard deviation between donors was above 5%. A statistical classification framework was developed to diagnose cytomegalovirus status using the catalog of TCR beta chain sequences. In a later analysis, V and J genes were assigned by comparing TCR nucleotide sequences against IMGT/GENE-DB human TR gene sequences. The TCRdist pipeline was used in a later analysis to assign CDR3 sequences and most-parsimonious VDJ recombination scenarios. In a later analysis, each TCR beta chain was defined by its CDR3 amino acid sequence together with its V-gene family, and reads lacking a unique V-gene family were excluded. As a way to deal with suspected cross-contamination and a sequencing artifact, a later analysis dropped over 550 nucleotide sequences that were highly shared and had low generation probability. A later analysis calculated a clonal expansion index for each public chain from normalized within-repertoire ranks of inferred template counts. In a later analysis, generation probabilities were computed using a VDJ recombination model fitted to out-of-frame rearrangements, and the results were checked against IGoR. Hypergeometric tests were used in a later analysis to score TCR-TCR, TCR-HLA and TCR-CMV co-occurrence, with a repertoire-size bias correction applied to the TCR pairs. False discovery rates were estimated in a later analysis by permuting HLA or CMV assignments 20 times. In a later analysis, co-occurring TCRs were grouped using DBSCAN, with TCRdist sequence similarity added in when clustering inside HLA-allele-positive subsets. Repertoires with fewer than 30,000 or more than 120,000 public chains were left out of co-occurrence clustering, as were about five repertoires with anomalous nucleotide sharing. TCRdb mirrors the immuneACCESS table, restricted to in-frame sequences. Some clones are absent from its copies; in checked studies, under half trace to an unresolved V gene, and the reason for the others is unknown. The D gene and trimming were derived from the DNA, and the V and J assignments and clone size from that table. In all, the sample holds 100,000 to 150,000 clones, and approximately 80% of those were seen once. The top ten constitute about 1.5% of the sample.

The cohort consisted of 666 healthy bone marrow donors. At the time of sampling, all cohort members were nominally healthy, though unrecorded immune exposures were likely present. The donor was CMV seronegative and belonged to the group of 320 or so seronegative cohort members. A peripheral blood sample was collected from each donor, and TCR beta sequencing was performed on peripheral blood mononuclear cells. Genomic DNA was extracted from the blood cell samples with the Qiagen DNeasy Blood Extraction Kit. Reading the germline V gene (reference sequence) gives CDR1 GTSNPN and CDR2 SVGIG. V lost 7 bases and J lost 2 bases; the stretch between them is 13 bases long. The CDR3 has 13 amino acids, counting the end cysteine and phenylalanine. Only CDR3 DNA remains: 39 bases, in frame from the first base.

This clonotype was sampled from a young woman in good health and CMV-seronegative. This sequence uses TRBV30 and TRBJ2-3; no D gene can be assigned with confidence. The specimen sequenced was PBMCs. Here is the DNA: TGTGCCTCTAATGATCGCTTCACAGATACGCAGTATTTT. Its amino acids are CASNDRFTDTQYF.